A selection of T cell receptor beta chains follows, all from one sample in a study of shared clonotypes between healthy human individuals. Sequenced by immunoSEQ multiplex PCR; TCRdb stores in-frame clones only, minus some. The sample lists nearly 1 million clones; roughly 72% were seen once. The sample was memory CD4+ T cells sorted from blood. Source of these receptors: a man younger than 35 in good health. Each CDR3 is given with its conserved first and last residue. A D gene is named only where the DNA matches it firmly. A clone size is listed for some rows: how often the clone was seen (once, few, many), or a class if it is expanded.

abundance | j_gene | d_gene | v_gene | CDR3aa | CDR3nt
once | TRBJ2-4 | . | TRBV2 | CASRDGAALAKNIQYF | TGTGCCAGCAGGGACGGTGCCGCGTTGGCCAAAAACATTCAGTACTTC
many | TRBJ2-7 | . | TRBV21-1 | CATGEQYF | TGTGCCACCGGCGAGCAGTACTTC
. | TRBJ2-7 | TRBD2 | TRBV6-6 | CASSRGTSGISYEQYF | TGTGCCAGCAGTCGCGGGACTAGCGGGATCTCCTACGAGCAGTACTTC
many | TRBJ1-1 | TRBD1 | TRBV10-2 | CASSEPGTGGTEAFF | TGCGCCAGCAGTGAGCCCGGGACAGGGGGCACTGAAGCTTTCTTT
. | TRBJ2-3 | . | TRBV7-2 | CASSLHGSRTDTQYF | TGTGCCAGCAGCTTACACGGGAGCAGGACAGATACGCAGTATTTT
few | TRBJ1-1 | . | TRBV4-3 | CASSLILNTEAFF | TGCGCCAGCAGCCTCATATTGAACACTGAAGCTTTCTTT
. | TRBJ1-3 | TRBD1 | TRBV5-4 | CASSLTGAQLNTIYF | TGTGCCAGCAGCCTGACAGGGGCCCAACTAAACACCATATATTTT
. | TRBJ2-7 | . | TRBV7-8 | CASSLVGGTREQYF | TGTGCCAGCAGCTTAGTGGGGGGAACCCGCGAGCAGTACTTC
. | TRBJ2-7 | TRBD2 | TRBV4-2 | CASSQATSGAVYEQYF | TGTGCCAGCAGCCAAGCAACTAGCGGGGCCGTCTACGAGCAGTACTTC
. | TRBJ2-1 | TRBD2 | TRBV7-2 | CASSLAASGPYNEQFF | TGTGCCAGCAGCTTAGCGGCTAGCGGGCCGTACAATGAGCAGTTCTTC
. | TRBJ2-5 | TRBD1 | TRBV6-6 | CASSSRQGQETQYF | TGTGCCAGCAGTTCAAGACAGGGACAAGAGACCCAGTACTTC
. | TRBJ1-2 | . | TRBV28 | CASSLFQGNYGYTF | TGTGCCAGCAGTTTATTTCAGGGTAACTATGGCTACACCTTC
. | TRBJ2-5 | TRBD2 | TRBV5-1 | CASSPIGLAGRQETQYF | TGCGCCAGCAGCCCCATCGGACTAGCGGGACGTCAAGAGACCCAGTACTTC
few | TRBJ1-5 | . | TRBV15 | CATSRGTDSIRNQPQHF | TGTGCCACCAGCAGAGGAACAGACAGCATTCGCAATCAGCCCCAGCATTTT
. | TRBJ1-2 | . | TRBV27 | CASSLSGANPGHGYTF | TGTGCCAGCAGTTTGTCGGGGGCAAACCCCGGGCATGGCTACACCTTC
. | TRBJ1-2 | TRBD1 | TRBV5-5 | CASSLRTGKDYGYTF | TGTGCCAGCAGCTTGAGGACAGGGAAAGACTATGGCTACACCTTC
. | TRBJ1-2 | . | TRBV28 | CASSSAPDFGWYTF | TGTGCCAGCAGTTCCGCCCCGGACTTTGGGTGGTACACCTTC
. | TRBJ1-2 | TRBD1 | TRBV6-1 | CASRDREYTF | TGTGCCAGCAGGGACAGGGAGTACACCTTC
many | TRBJ1-5 | . | TRBV7-3 | CASSLGGANQPQHF | TGTGCCAGCAGCTTGGGAGGGGCCAATCAGCCCCAGCATTTT
many | TRBJ1-1 | TRBD1 | TRBV19 | CASGTGGAFF | TGTGCCAGTGGGACAGGGGGCGCTTTCTTT
once | TRBJ2-1 | . | TRBV7-2 | CASRSPGGLPRDEQFF | TGTGCCAGCAGGTCCCCTGGGGGACTCCCTAGAGATGAGCAGTTCTTC
. | TRBJ2-3 | . | TRBV4-2 | CASSQGGGGEYTQYF | TGTGCCAGCAGCCAAGGGGGAGGGGGCGAGTATACGCAGTATTTT
. | TRBJ1-3 | . | TRBV12-2 | CASRPDPDELRTTTSVGNTIYF | TGTGCAAGTCGTCCCGACCCCGACGAACTAAGGACGACGACTTCGGTTGGAAACACCATATATTTT
. | TRBJ1-1 | . | TRBV6-5 | CASTGGHITEAFF | TGTGCCAGCACTGGGGGACATATCACTGAAGCTTTCTTT
. | TRBJ1-3 | . | TRBV28 | CASSSTAQGTGNTIYF | TGTGCCAGCAGTTCTACCGCCCAGGGCACGGGAAACACCATATATTTT
once | TRBJ2-6 | TRBD1 | TRBV5-6 | CASSFDRGGLLGANVLTF | TGTGCCAGCAGCTTCGACAGGGGCGGACTTCTTGGGGCCAACGTCCTGACTTTC
. | TRBJ2-7 | . | TRBV7-2 | CASSLVNGETYEQYF | TGTGCCAGCAGCTTAGTCAACGGGGAGACCTACGAGCAGTACTTC
. | TRBJ2-2 | . | TRBV18 | CASSPPTKTGELFF | TGTGCCAGCTCACCACCGACGAAAACCGGGGAGCTGTTTTTT
. | TRBJ2-2 | . | TRBV7-2 | CASMLAGITGELFF | TGTGCCAGCATGCTTGCAGGGATCACCGGGGAGCTGTTTTTT
. | TRBJ1-5 | . | TRBV19 | CASSTGLRTDQPQHF | TGTGCCAGTAGTACGGGCCTCCGGACGGACCAGCCCCAGCATTTT
. | TRBJ2-5 | . | TRBV18 | CASGVQEETQYF | TGTGCCAGCGGCGTCCAGGAGGAGACCCAGTACTTC
. | TRBJ2-5 | . | TRBV7-3 | CASSRGQQETQYF | TGTGCCAGCAGCCGCGGACAGCAAGAGACCCAGTACTTC
. | TRBJ2-5 | TRBD1 | TRBV7-3 | CASSPRTGEQTQYF | TGTGCCAGCAGCCCCAGGACAGGGGAACAGACCCAGTACTTC
few | TRBJ2-1 | . | TRBV11-3 | CASSSYREEEQFF | TGTGCCAGCAGCAGCTACAGGGAAGAGGAGCAGTTCTTC
. | TRBJ2-7 | . | TRBV4-2 | CASSSPSSYEQYF | TGTGCCAGCAGCTCACCGAGCTCCTACGAGCAGTACTTC
. | TRBJ1-4 | . | TRBV21-1 | CASPYHRDLRAEKLFF | TGTGCCAGCCCCTACCACCGGGACTTGAGGGCTGAAAAACTGTTTTTT
. | TRBJ2-2 | . | TRBV4-1 | CASSQEPPDLNTGELFF | TGCGCCAGCAGCCAAGAACCCCCGGACTTAAACACCGGGGAGCTGTTTTTT
. | TRBJ1-2 | . | TRBV19 | CASSTSTWGYGYTF | TGTGCCAGTAGTACCTCGACGTGGGGCTATGGCTACACCTTC
. | TRBJ1-2 | TRBD1 | TRBV10-2 | CASSGSRTGANYGYTF | TGCGCCAGCAGTGGGAGTAGGACAGGGGCCAATTATGGCTACACCTTC
once | TRBJ2-1 | TRBD2 | TRBV7-2 | CASSLGAGDVNEQFF | TGTGCCAGCAGCTTAGGAGCGGGAGACGTCAATGAGCAGTTCTTC
few | TRBJ1-5 | . | TRBV21-1 | CASSKGGQGNGQPQHF | TGTGCCAGCAGCAAAGGGGGACAGGGGAACGGGCAGCCCCAGCATTTT
. | TRBJ2-7 | TRBD2 | TRBV6-5 | CASRSSGTFYEQYF | TGTGCCAGCAGGTCTAGCGGGACGTTCTACGAGCAGTACTTC
. | TRBJ1-3 | . | TRBV9 | CASSVDGISGNTIYF | TGTGCCAGCAGCGTAGACGGGATCTCTGGAAACACCATATATTTT
. | TRBJ1-4 | TRBD1 | TRBV5-4 | CASSGDSGDEKLFF | TGTGCCAGCAGCGGGGACAGTGGAGATGAAAAACTGTTTTTT
many | TRBJ2-1 | . | TRBV11-2 | CASSLGIFNNEQFF | TGTGCCAGCAGCTTAGGGATCTTTAACAATGAGCAGTTCTTC
. | TRBJ2-7 | . | TRBV30 | CAWSVKGLGLVSF | TGTGCCTGGAGTGTAAAGGGGTTGGGGTTAGTCTCCTTC
. | TRBJ2-1 | . | TRBV18 | CASSLSNEQFF | TGTGCCAGCTCATTATCCAATGAGCAGTTCTTC
. | TRBJ2-5 | TRBD1 | TRBV7-9 | CASSLAGQGRLETQYF | TGTGCCAGCAGCTTAGCGGGACAGGGTCGGTTGGAGACCCAGTACTTC
. | TRBJ1-1 | . | TRBV7-8 | CASSFWEGGNTEAFF | TGTGCCAGCAGCTTTTGGGAAGGGGGGAACACTGAAGCTTTCTTT
. | TRBJ2-7 | TRBD1 | TRBV30 | CAWSQGQNYEQYF | TGTGCCTGGAGTCAGGGACAGAACTACGAGCAGTACTTC
once | TRBJ2-7 | TRBD1 | TRBV7-2 | CASSPGRDRAYEQYF | TGTGCCAGCAGTCCCGGGCGGGACAGGGCCTACGAGCAGTACTTC
many | TRBJ2-5 | . | TRBV7-9 | CASSSLGGETQYF | TGTGCCAGCAGCTCACTAGGGGGGGAGACCCAGTACTTC
. | TRBJ1-1 | . | TRBV5-1 | CASSLVGQNTEAFF | TGCGCCAGCAGCTTGGTCGGTCAGAACACTGAAGCTTTCTTT
. | TRBJ2-6 | . | TRBV7-2 | CASSQRGVRSGANVLTF | TGTGCCAGCAGCCAGAGGGGGGTCAGGTCCGGGGCCAACGTCCTGACTTTC
. | TRBJ2-2 | TRBD1 | TRBV11-3 | CASSPQGTSGTGELFF | TGTGCCAGCAGCCCACAGGGGACCTCGGGCACCGGGGAGCTGTTTTTT
. | TRBJ1-1 | . | TRBV30 | CAWSSKTEAFF | TGTGCCTGGAGCTCAAAGACTGAAGCTTTCTTT
. | TRBJ2-5 | . | TRBV7-9 | CASSQVVGRETQYF | TGTGCCAGCAGCCAGGTAGTAGGACGAGAGACCCAGTACTTC
. | TRBJ1-5 | TRBD1 | TRBV15 | CATSRDRASNQPQHF | TGTGCCACCTCTCGGGACAGGGCTAGCAATCAGCCCCAGCATTTT
. | TRBJ2-5 | . | TRBV13 | CASSLGGREETQYF | TGTGCCAGCAGCCTAGGGGGGCGGGAAGAGACCCAGTACTTC